Each of the 10 T cell receptor beta chains below was sequenced from the same sample in a study of blood T cell repertoires in COVID-19. Assay used: immunoSEQ multiplex PCR; TCRdb lists only in-frame clones, some missing. The sample yields about 200,000 clones, approximately 91% seen once. What was sequenced was peripheral blood. These TCRs come from a man younger than 30 with active or convalescent COVID-19.

The rearrangement links TRBV25-1 to TRBJ1-6; TRBD1 agrees at 11 bases. The V segment lost 9 bases and the J segment 8 bases; nucleotides outside the gene matches: 3. Germline CDR1 reads MGHDK; CDR2 reads SYGVNS. CDR3 length equals 13 residues. This CDR3 reads CASKGQGDSPLHF. As DNA, the CDR3 is TGTGCCAGTAAGGGACAGGGGGATTCACCCCTCCACTTT.

The J gene is TRBJ1-3, the V gene TRBV19; D is perhaps TRBD1 (6 bases). Per germline, CDR1 LNHDA and CDR2 SQIVND (reference sequence). This CDR3 has 15 amino acids. V was cut by 9 bases and J by 0 bases, with 15 bases left in between. The DNA for the CDR3 is TGTGCCAGCACGGACAGTTTCCTCTCTGGAAACACCATATATTTT. It encodes CASTDSFLSGNTIYF.

Details on this clone: This sample also contains other DNA sequences that code for the same CDR3. The chain combines TRBV19 with TRBJ1-1, with D hard to call. Germline CDR1 is LNHDA and CDR2 is SQIVND (reference sequence). This CDR3 spans 13 amino acids. The V and J ends lost 2 bases and 0 bases respectively, with 4 bases between them. CDR3 protein: CASSIQMNTEAFF. CDR3 in DNA: TGTGCCAGTAGTATACAAATGAACACTGAAGCTTTCTTT.

The genes are TRBV5-4 and TRBJ2-1, with 7 bases that match TRBD2. The CDR3 totals 15 residues. Germline trimming cut 0 bases from V and 2 bases from J; bases unmatched to any gene: 2. From germline, CDR1 is SGHNT and CDR2 YYREEE (reference sequence). CDR3 DNA: TGTGCCAGCAGCTTGGTACGGGAGGCCTACAATGAGCAGTTCTTC. Protein sequence: CASSLVREAYNEQFF.

The chain is built from TRBV7-3 and TRBJ1-6, with 7 bases fitting TRBD1. Germline assignment: CDR1 SGHTA and CDR2 FQGTGA. There are 14 residues in the CDR3. J lost 8 bases, V lost 5 bases, and 6 bases had no gene match. CDR3: CASSERQGDSPLHF. CDR3 coding DNA: TGTGCCAGCAGCGAACGACAGGGAGATTCACCCCTCCACTTT.

CDR3 nucleotide sequence: TGTGCCTGGAGTTCGAGGAGAGACGGCTATGGCTACACCTTC. Its translation: CAWSSRRDGYGYTF. This rearrangement joins TRBV30 to TRBJ1-2, with D uncertain. Trimming took off 2 bases at V and 4 bases at J, with 14 bases between the two ends. The CDR3 is 14 amino acids. Germline V lookup: CDR1 GTSNPN, CDR2 SVGIG (reference sequence).

This clone was detected only a few times. The rearrangement uses TRBV5-6 and TRBJ2-5, with no clear D. Between the trimmed V and J ends, which lost 4 bases and 0 bases, there was a span of 13 bases. Germline loops: CDR1 SGHDT, CDR2 YYEEEE. This CDR3 is 15 amino acids long. CDR3: CASSQLMRYQETQYF. The DNA of the CDR3 is TGTGCCAGCAGCCAACTTATGCGCTACCAAGAGACCCAGTACTTC.

V usage is TRBV7-6 and J usage is TRBJ2-2; D not certain. The CDR3 length is 15 residues. Germline-derived CDR1 and CDR2 are SGHVS and FNYEAQ. Deletions cut 0 bases from V and 3 bases from J, with 8 bases between. CDR3 region: CASSLARLDTGELFF. The CDR3 bases are TGTGCCAGCAGCTTAGCGCGACTTGACACCGGGGAGCTGTTTTTT.

J is TRBJ2-3 and V is TRBV7-2, with TRBD2 identical over 11 bases. CDR1 is SGHTA and CDR2 is FQGNSA in the germline V gene. The CDR3 is 14 amino acids. V lost 8 bases, J lost 4 bases, and 5 bases stayed unmatched. The CDR3: CASGIAGGADTQYF. The CDR3 DNA follows: TGTGCCAGCGGCATAGCGGGAGGGGCAGATACGCAGTATTTT.

This rearrangement joins TRBV5-1 to TRBJ2-3, with 11 bases identical to TRBD2. Unmatched junction bases numbered 5, after V lost 3 bases and J lost 2 bases. Germline CDR1 and CDR2: SGHRS and YFSETQ. The CDR3 has 16 amino acids. CDR3 residues: CASSSGLADNTDTQYF. CDR3 in DNA: TGCGCCAGCAGCTCGGGACTAGCGGATAACACAGATACGCAGTATTTT.